This TCR beta chain was captured in a study of blood T cell repertoires in COVID-19. Study overall: There were acute and convalescent COVID-19 samples, and they came from the United States, Italy and Spain.

The CDR3 contains 18 residues. The ends were cut back, 0 bases at V and 0 bases at J, with 15 bases in the middle. The germline gives CDR1 SGHVS, CDR2 FNYEAQ. Per the original data handling: Amplification with reference gene primers provided the estimates of nucleated cell counts. Measured with immunoSEQ multiplex PCR; TCRdb has only the in-frame clones, and not every one. D and trimming come from the DNA, and the V and J calls and clone size come from that table. The sample carries about 260,000 clones, about 85% recorded once. What was sequenced was peripheral blood. The sequence derives from a man between 60 and 75 years old who had recovered from COVID-19. V is TRBV7-6 and J is TRBJ1-3; possible D gene TRBD1, 5 bases. This CDR3 is CASSLAGGASFSGNTIYF. The DNA for the CDR3 is TGTGCCAGCAGCTTAGCGGGAGGGGCGAGTTTCTCTGGAAACACCATATATTTT.